This T cell receptor beta chain came from a study of T cells in Graves' hyperthyroidism and ophthalmopathy. Broader study findings: In the analysis, a 13 V-J model separated ophthalmopathy from stable hyperthyroidism.

RNA transcripts gave rise to amplified TCR beta CDR3 regions. The HTBI primer set drove a first-round RT-PCR of the TCR CDR3. TCRdb ran MiXCR on the multiplex PCR reads and lists one entry per CDR3 protein. Here the sample spans some 550,000 distinct CDR3 sequences, around 16% being singletons. Exclusion followed for patients with uncontrolled infection, other autoimmune disease, pregnancy or lactation. From germline, CDR1 is SGHNT and CDR2 YENEEA. The CDR3 is made up of 15 amino acids. Deletions cut 5 bases from V and 0 bases from J, with 12 bases between. This clonotype has a handful of counts. The antigen is not known.

Source material: blood. The rearrangement links TRBV11-3 to TRBJ2-3; unclear D gene. The origin of this receptor is a woman in her thirties or forties with Graves' ophthalmopathy. The DNA of the CDR3 is TGTGCCAGCAGCCCAGTAGGGTCTAGCACAGATACGCAGTATTTT. As protein: CASSPVGSSTDTQYF.